This note documents a single T cell receptor (beta chain) sequence. This clone was picked up one time. Its cognate antigen has yet to be identified. There are no base qualities to consult, and no much larger clone falls within one base. Whole blood was collected in K2EDTA tubes by collaborating institutions according to the institutions' own protocols. Collaborator samples were shipped for TCRbeta analysis as frozen whole blood, isolated PBMCs, or DNA extracted from either sample type. This sample stems from a study of blood T cell repertoires in COVID-19 (dated by TCRdb to between 2020 and 2021). Regarding the study in general: Samples from collaborators originated in the United States, Italy and Spain and spanned both the acute and convalescent phases of COVID-19. The samples were drawn from two sources: the first 160 participants of the ongoing ImmuneRACE study, and fewer than 1,500 subjects contributed by 6 global collaborators. Deeply sampled blood TCRbeta repertoires from subjects exposed to, actively infected with, or recovered from COVID-19 were included in the dataset. The material from the prospective study consisted of cDNA or gDNA derived from T cells, B-cell-depleted T cells, or PBMCs. The repertoires were made available in a free public database intended to serve as a resource for research on the immune response to SARS-CoV-2. A de-identified subject ID, COVID-19 status, age in years and sex were almost always included in the sample metadata. Where available, HLA class I and class II types were obtained from metadata supplied by the sample provider rather than from assay-based typing. Overall study outcomes, separate from this receptor: How much clinical and demographic metadata was included differed by source and by participant, and the metadata was provided uncurated.

Including cysteine and phenylalanine, the CDR3 has 15 amino acids. Only CDR3 DNA is held: 45 bases, read in frame from base 1. Taken from the germline V gene (reference sequence), the CDR1 and CDR2 loops are LGHDT and YNNKEL. Trimming takes 5 bases from V and 9 bases from J, and the germline ends sit 20 bases apart. The immunoSEQ Assay, a bias-controlled multiplex PCR, was used to amplify TCRbeta CDR3 regions from genomic DNA. The paper's processing steps were these. Within the assay, amplification of reference gene primers was used to estimate how many nucleated cells each sample contained. To quantify the absolute abundance of each unique TCRbeta CDR3 rearrangement, sequence reads were collapsed and filtered. For each sample, productive Simpson clonality was calculated as the square root of Simpson's diversity index across productive rearrangements. Imported from immuneACCESS, the table was reduced by TCRdb to in-frame sequences with V and J called. These copies leave out some clones; in studies compared against another copy, an unresolved V gene accounts for under half, and the cause of the remainder is not known. V, J and clone size were drawn from that table, and D and trimming were deduced from the DNA. In all, the sample holds some 120,000 clones, and 88% of those were seen once. 1.5% to 1.7% of the sample is held by the ten biggest clonotypes.

The clonotype was recovered from a human donor in a cohort sampled during active COVID-19. Sequenced sample: peripheral blood. The chain is encoded by TRBV3-1 (or the pseudogene TRBV3-2) joined to TRBJ2-1, and TRBD1 may be the D gene, going by 6 matching bases. The encoded CDR3 is CASSSDRSPSIEQFF. The nucleotide sequence reads as follows: TGTGCCAGCAGCTCAGACAGGTCCCCTAGTATTGAGCAGTTCTTC.